Sequencing of this TCR beta chain was carried out in a study of T cell responses to AZD1222 COVID-19 vaccine (dated by TCRdb to about 2021). For the wider study: AZD1222 recipients whose second dose came at about 4 weeks and those whose second dose came at about 12 weeks were combined into one group, since spike-specific TCR depth and breadth did not differ between the two schedules. A total of over 230 trial participants underwent TCR sequencing, of whom around 200 received two doses of AZD1222 and around 26 received two doses of the MenACWY control vaccine. Enrollment into the trials was organized by age into subgroups of 18-55, 56-69 and 70-plus years, and those subgroups contained about 160, 30 and 59 TCR-sequenced participants, respectively.

What this sample's time point label stands for: baseline before first vaccination. Samples from vaccinated people were obtained from the UK trials COV001 and COV002, which included a single-blind randomized controlled phase 2/3 trial of AZD1222 (ChAdOx1 nCoV-19) in healthy adults. For TCRbeta chain sequencing, PBMC samples were collected from trial participants at day 0 and at day 28 after the second dose. The CDR3 regions of human TCRbeta chains were analyzed by immunosequencing. The published analysis was carried out like this. TCRs in the repertoires were matched against a reference library of SARS-CoV-2-specific TCRs that had been generated with the MIRA antigen-specificity platform. Breadth was defined as the fraction of unique TCRs that were SARS-CoV-2-associated, and depth was defined as the fraction of total T cells that were SARS-CoV-2-associated. Using the MIRA data, every spike-specific TCR was mapped to the spike region that the TCR reacted to and assigned to either a CD4 or a CD8 class. Log10-transformed breadth and depth values were compared by one-way ANOVA with Sidak's multiple comparisons tests. Here the immuneACCESS table is served through TCRdb, limited to in-frame sequences with V and J called. Missing clones are a known gap in these copies; in checked studies unresolved V genes cover under half, and the rest lacks a known reason. Clone size and V and J calls were adopted from that table, with D and trimming inferred from the DNA. The sample contains approximately 130,000 clones, roughly 90% of them found a single time. The ten largest make up 1.5% to 2% of the sample.

Broad study findings and their caveats: In the small 56-69-year group, the increase in depth fell short of significance, most likely because of low power. Because no day 14 peak-response samples were available, repertoires were characterized only after the peak T cell response. After two AZD1222 doses, spike-specific TCR breadth and depth were significantly higher than at day 0 and than in MenACWY recipients. Only a handful of AZD1222 recipients were SARS-CoV-2 seropositive at baseline, limiting conclusions about previously exposed vaccinees. Participants were mostly white British, with more females than males. The authors suggested clonal diversity may have been underestimated. The vaccine-associated CD4 TCRs covered the entire spike protein, and the dominant responses fell in regions 160-218 and 743-854. Nearly half of unique spike-specific TCRs reportedly recognized epitopes outside regions mutated in the B.1.351 and B.1.1.7 variants.

A note on this clone: Which antigen it targets is not known. Qualities for individual bases were not recorded, and no much larger clone is one base off. Other DNA sequences in the same sample also yield this CDR3.

The source was peripheral blood, collected on day 0 of AZD1222 vaccination. This clonotype was obtained from an adult in good health.

The CDR3 sequence is CASSYSRETQYF. The DNA reads TGTGCCAGCAGTTACTCGAGGGAGACCCAGTACTTC. Recombination linked TRBV6-2 or TRBV6-3 to TRBJ2-5; the D gene cannot be named for sure. CDR1 and CDR2, per the germline V gene, are MNHEY and SVGEGT. Reading from cysteine to phenylalanine, the CDR3 counts 12 amino acids. The CDR3 DNA has 36 bases and is translated from base 1. Trimming removed 0 bases from V and 5 bases from J, leaving 4 bases between the germline ends.